The entry below describes one T cell receptor (beta chain). Original methodology: Scientists estimated how many nucleated cells there were by amplifying reference gene primers. Repertoires were generated with immunoSEQ multiplex PCR, while TCRdb's copy carries only in-frame clones and drops some. The V and J calls and the clone size are those of that table, but D and trimming were determined from the DNA. The table lists around 140,000 clones, around 80% of them singletons, with about 4% in the top ten. The germline CDR1 and CDR2 sequences are WNHNN and SYGVQD (reference sequence). The ends lost 0 bases at V and 6 bases at J; junction bases unmatched: 10. This CDR3 region has 18 residues. The data originate from a study of blood T cell repertoires in COVID-19. About the research overall: Samples representing acute and convalescent COVID-19 were sourced from the United States, Italy and Spain. T cells, B-cell-depleted T cells, or PBMCs provided the cDNA or gDNA that served as material.

Sequenced sample: peripheral blood. This clonotype was obtained from a man aged 65-85 years who had recovered from COVID-19. The chain is built from TRBV10-1 and TRBJ2-2, with TRBD2 matching over 10 bases. CDR3 nucleotide sequence: TGCGCCAGCAGTGAGTCATGGGCTAGCGGGAGCGATTCCGGGGAGCTGTTTTTT. Translation: CASSESWASGSDSGELFF.